This T cell receptor beta chain emerged from a study of shared clonotypes between healthy human individuals. Study results and limitations: Sample collection involved blood only; tissue repertoires are likely different.

V was pared by 6 bases and J by 4 bases, with 5 bases of the junction left unmatched. CDR3 size: 14 residues. Germline V gene data show CDR1 as MDHEN and CDR2 as SYDVKM. Turning to this clone: Its specificity is not known.

Unsorted samples drew genomic DNA from roughly 96 million PBMCs. Libraries were prepared by immunoSEQ multiplex PCR; TCRdb keeps only in-frame clonotypes and omits some of them. This table has roughly 500,000 clones, approximately 82% appearing once. This receptor was obtained from a middle-aged woman in good health. Some clones in this sample may be carry-over from other donors' samples. The sample taken for sequencing was PBMCs. This chain uses TRBV28 with TRBJ2-7; 11 bases align to TRBD2. CDR3 sequence: CASSETSGDYEQYF. The CDR3 DNA is TGTGCCAGCAGCGAGACTAGCGGGGATTACGAGCAGTACTTC.